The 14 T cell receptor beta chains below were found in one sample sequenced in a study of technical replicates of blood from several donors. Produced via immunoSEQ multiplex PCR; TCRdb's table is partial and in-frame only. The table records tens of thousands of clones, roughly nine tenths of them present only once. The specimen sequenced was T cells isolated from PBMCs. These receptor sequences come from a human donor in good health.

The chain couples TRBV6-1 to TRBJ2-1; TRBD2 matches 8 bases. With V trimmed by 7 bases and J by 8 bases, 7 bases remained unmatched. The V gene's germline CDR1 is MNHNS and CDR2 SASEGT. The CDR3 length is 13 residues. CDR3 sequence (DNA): TGTGCCAGCAACATCGGGACTAGTCATGAGCAGTTCTTC. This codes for CASNIGTSHEQFF.

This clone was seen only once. The CDR3 here is CASSRGGQGTLRPFF. CDR3 coding DNA: TGTGCCAGCAGTCGGGGGGGACAGGGGACTTTAAGGCCTTTCTTT. The gene calls are TRBV6-5 and TRBJ1-1; TRBD1 matches at 10 bases. The CDR3 sequence is 15 residues long. Germline V gene sequence: CDR1 MNHEY, CDR2 SVGAGI. Trimming removed 5 bases from V and 12 bases from J; junction bases left unmatched: 15.

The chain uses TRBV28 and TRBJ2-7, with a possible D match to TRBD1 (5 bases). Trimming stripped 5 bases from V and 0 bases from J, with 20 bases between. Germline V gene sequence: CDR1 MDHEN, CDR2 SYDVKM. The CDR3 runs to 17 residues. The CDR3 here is CASSPPQGAGSSYEQYF. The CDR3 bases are TGTGCCAGCAGTCCTCCTCAAGGGGCCGGAAGCTCCTACGAGCAGTACTTC. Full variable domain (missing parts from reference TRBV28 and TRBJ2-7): DVKVTQSSRYLVKRTGEKVFLECVQDMDHENMFWYRQDPGLGLRLIYFSYDVKMKEKGDIPEGYSVSREKKERFSLILESASTNQTSMYLCASSPPQGAGSSYEQYFGPGTRLTVT.

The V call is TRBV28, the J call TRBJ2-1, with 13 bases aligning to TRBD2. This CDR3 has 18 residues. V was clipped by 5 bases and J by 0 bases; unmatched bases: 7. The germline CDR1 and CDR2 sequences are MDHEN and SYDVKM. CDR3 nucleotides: TGTGCCAGCAGTCCGACTAGCGGGGGGCGGAGCTCCTACAATGAGCAGTTCTTC. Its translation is CASSPTSGGRSSYNEQFF.

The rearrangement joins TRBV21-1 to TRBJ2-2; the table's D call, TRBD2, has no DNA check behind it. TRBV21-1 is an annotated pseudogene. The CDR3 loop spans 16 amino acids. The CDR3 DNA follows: TGTGCCAGCAGTCATAACGCCCCCGGGAGCCCCGGGGAGCTGTTTTTT. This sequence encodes CASSHNAPGSPGELFF.

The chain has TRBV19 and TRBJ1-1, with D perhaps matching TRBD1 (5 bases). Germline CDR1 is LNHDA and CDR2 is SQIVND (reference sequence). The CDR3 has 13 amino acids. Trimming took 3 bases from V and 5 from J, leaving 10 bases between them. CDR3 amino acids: CASSIEGVTEAFF. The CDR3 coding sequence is TGTGCCAGTAGTATTGAAGGGGTTACTGAAGCTTTCTTT. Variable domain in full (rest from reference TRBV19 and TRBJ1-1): DGGITQSPKYLFRKEGQNVTLSCEQNLNHDAMYWYRQDPGQGLRLIYYSQIVNDFQKGDIAEGYSVSREKKESFPLTVTSAQKNPTAFYLCASSIEGVTEAFFGQGTRLTVV.

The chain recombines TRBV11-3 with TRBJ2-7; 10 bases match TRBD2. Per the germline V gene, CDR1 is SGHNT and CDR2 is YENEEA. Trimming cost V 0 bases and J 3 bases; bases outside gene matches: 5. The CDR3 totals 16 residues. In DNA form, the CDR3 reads TGTGCCAGCAGCTTAGATTTTGGGACTAGCGTCTACGAGCAGTACTTC. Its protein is CASSLDFGTSVYEQYF.

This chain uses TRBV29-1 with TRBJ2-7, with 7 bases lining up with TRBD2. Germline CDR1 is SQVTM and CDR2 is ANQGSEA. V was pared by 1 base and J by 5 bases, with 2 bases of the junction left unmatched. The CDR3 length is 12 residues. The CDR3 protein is CSVEGTSDEQYF. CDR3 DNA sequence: TGCAGCGTTGAAGGGACTAGTGACGAGCAGTACTTC.

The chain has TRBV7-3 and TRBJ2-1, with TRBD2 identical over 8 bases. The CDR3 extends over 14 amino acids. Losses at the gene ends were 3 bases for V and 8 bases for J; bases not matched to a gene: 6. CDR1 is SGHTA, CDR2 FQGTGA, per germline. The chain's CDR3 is CASSFIGGEHEQFF. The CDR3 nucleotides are TGTGCCAGCAGCTTTATCGGGGGGGAGCATGAGCAGTTCTTC.

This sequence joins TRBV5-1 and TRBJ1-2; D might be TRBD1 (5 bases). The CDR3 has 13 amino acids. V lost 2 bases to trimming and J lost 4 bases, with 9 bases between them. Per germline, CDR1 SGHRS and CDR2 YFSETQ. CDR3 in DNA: TGCGCCAGCAGCTTCCGACAGTCCTATGGCTACACCTTC. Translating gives CASSFRQSYGYTF.

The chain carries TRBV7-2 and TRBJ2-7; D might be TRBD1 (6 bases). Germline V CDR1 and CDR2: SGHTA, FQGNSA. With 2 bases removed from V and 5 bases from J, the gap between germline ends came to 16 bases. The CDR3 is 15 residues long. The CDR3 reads CASSLSQRRGHEQYF. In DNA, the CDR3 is TGTGCCAGCAGCTTATCACAGCGCAGGGGCCACGAGCAGTACTTC.

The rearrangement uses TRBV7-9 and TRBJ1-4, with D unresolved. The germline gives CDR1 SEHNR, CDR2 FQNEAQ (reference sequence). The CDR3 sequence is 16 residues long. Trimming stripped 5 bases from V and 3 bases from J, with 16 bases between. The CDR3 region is CASSPSTQPSNEKLFF. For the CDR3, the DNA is TGTGCCAGCAGCCCGAGCACACAGCCTTCTAATGAAAAACTGTTTTTT.

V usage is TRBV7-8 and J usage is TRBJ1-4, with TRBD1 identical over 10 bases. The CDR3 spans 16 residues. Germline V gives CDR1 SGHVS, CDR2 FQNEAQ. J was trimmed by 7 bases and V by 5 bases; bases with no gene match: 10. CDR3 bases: TGTGCCAGCAGCCCACCGACAGGGGGCGGGATTGAAAAACTGTTTTTT. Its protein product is CASSPPTGGGIEKLFF.

CDR3 in DNA: TGTGCCAGGCAGGGAGGAGGGATGGTAGATGGCTACACCTTC. Residues: CARQGGGMVDGYTF. The chain employs TRBV27 and TRBJ1-2, with D tentatively TRBD1 (5 bases). The length of the CDR3 is 14 residues. The germline gives CDR1 MNHEY, CDR2 SMNVEV (reference sequence). The ends were cut back, 9 bases at V and 6 bases at J, with 20 bases in the middle.